This paragraph covers one T cell receptor beta chain sequence. It was with a sample-barcoded 5' primer and a J-beta primer mix that a second PCR of roughly 7 to 12 cycles was run. Each CDR3 protein gets one entry after TCRdb re-called the 5' RACE reads with MiXCR. Of around 1,500,000 distinct CDR3 sequences in the sample, 35% to 45% were seen once. Looked up from germline, CDR1 is SQVTM and CDR2 is ANQGSEA. CDR3 length: 17 amino acids. V lost 4 bases to trimming and J lost 2 bases; unmatched junction nucleotides: 9. This sample stems from a study of blood T cells in healthy people across ages. Study-wide background: Template switching recovered approximately one barcoded beta molecule for every two T cells.

The chain joins TRBV29-1 to TRBJ2-5; TRBD2 aligns across 14 bases. The sequencing input was blood. This clonotype was obtained from a woman in her late teens or twenties in good health. CDR3 residues: CSVAKGLAGELQETQYF. CDR3 coding DNA: TGCAGCGTTGCAAAGGGACTAGCGGGGGAGCTACAAGAGACCCAGTACTTC.